This TCR beta chain was profiled in a study of blood T cell repertoires in COVID-19 (dated by TCRdb to 2020 to 2021). About the investigation overall: Samples from collaborators originated in the United States, Italy and Spain and spanned both the acute and convalescent phases of COVID-19. Where HLA class I and class II types were available, the types were taken from metadata supplied by the sample provider, not from assay-based typing. The dataset comprised deeply sampled blood TCRbeta repertoires from subjects exposed to, actively infected with, or recovered from COVID-19. Sample metadata almost always included a de-identified subject ID, COVID-19 status, age in years and sex. The samples were drawn from two sources: the first 160 participants of the ongoing ImmuneRACE study, and fewer than 1,500 subjects contributed by 6 global collaborators. The repertoires were released in a freely available public database meant as a resource for research on the immune response to SARS-CoV-2. The prospective study material was composed of cDNA or gDNA derived from T cells, B-cell-depleted T cells, or PBMCs. What the authors observed across the whole study: The amount of clinical and demographic metadata varied by source and participant and was provided uncurated.

TCRbeta CDR3 regions were amplified from genomic DNA using the immunoSEQ Assay, a bias-controlled multiplex PCR. The original pipeline was this. The number of nucleated cells in each sample was estimated by amplification of reference gene primers within the assay. Sequence reads were collapsed and filtered to measure the absolute abundance of every unique TCRbeta CDR3 rearrangement. For each sample, productive Simpson clonality was calculated as the square root of Simpson's diversity index across productive rearrangements. What TCRdb holds here is the immuneACCESS table cut down to in-frame rearrangements. Part of the clones is not present; checked against another copy, under half of the missing clones reflect an unresolved V gene, and the others are unexplained. The V and J calls and clone size were taken over from that table, and D and trimming were inferred from the DNA. The sample contains around 100,000 clones, 80% to 90% of them found a single time. Around 10% of the sample belongs to the ten largest clones.

A word on this clone: The specificity of this receptor is unknown. The input lacks base qualities; no much larger clone sits a single base away.

Collaborating institutions collected whole blood in K2EDTA tubes following their own protocols. For TCRbeta analysis, collaborator samples were shipped as frozen whole blood, as isolated PBMCs, or as DNA extracted from either sample type. Clipping removes 1 base from V and 6 bases from J, with 13 as the unmatched junction base count. From its cysteine to its phenylalanine, the CDR3 spans 17 amino acids. The CDR3 DNA has 51 bases and is translated from base 1. CDR1 and CDR2 were assigned from the germline V gene (reference sequence) as SEHNR and FQNEAQ. The receptor was isolated from a man aged 80 or over with acute or convalescent COVID-19. The specimen sequenced was peripheral blood. In this chain, TRBV7-9 is recombined with TRBJ2-7; TRBD1 fits 9 bases in the junction. The CDR3 protein is CASSLGTPRDRAPEQYF. At the DNA level, the sequence is TGTGCCAGCAGCTTAGGCACCCCCCGGGACAGGGCCCCCGAGCAGTACTTC. When the CDR3 is completed using the reference TRBV7-9 and TRBJ2-7 genes on either side, the full variable domain is DTGVSQNPRHKITKRGQNVTFRCDPISEHNRLYWYRQTLGQGPEFLTYFQNEAQLEKSRLLSDRFSAERPKGSFSTLEIQRTEQGDSAMYLCASSLGTPRDRAPEQYFGPGTRLTVT.